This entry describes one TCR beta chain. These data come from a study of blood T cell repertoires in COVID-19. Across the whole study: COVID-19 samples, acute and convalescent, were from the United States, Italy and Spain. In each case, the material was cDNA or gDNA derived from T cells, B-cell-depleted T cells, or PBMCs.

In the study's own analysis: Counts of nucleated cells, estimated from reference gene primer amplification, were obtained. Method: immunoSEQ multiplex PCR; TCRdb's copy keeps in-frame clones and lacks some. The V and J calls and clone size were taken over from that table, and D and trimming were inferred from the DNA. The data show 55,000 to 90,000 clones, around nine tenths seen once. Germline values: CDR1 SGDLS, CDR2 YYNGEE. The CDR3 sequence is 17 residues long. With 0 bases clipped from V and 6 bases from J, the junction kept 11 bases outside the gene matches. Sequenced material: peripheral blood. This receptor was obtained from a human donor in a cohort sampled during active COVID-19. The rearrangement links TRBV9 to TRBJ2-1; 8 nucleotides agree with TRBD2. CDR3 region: CASSVGVASGLLNEQFF. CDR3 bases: TGTGCCAGCAGCGTAGGCGTGGCTAGCGGGCTCCTCAATGAGCAGTTCTTC.